Listed below are T cell receptor beta chains from one sample, sequenced in a study of technical replicates of blood from several donors. The data were produced by immunoSEQ multiplex PCR, yet TCRdb's version contains in-frame clones alone and is incomplete. This sample has 80,000 to 95,000 clones, with about 91% found just once. What was sequenced was T cells isolated from PBMCs. The receptor set was obtained from a human donor in good health. CDR3s include the opening cysteine and the closing phenylalanine or tryptophan. A D gene is named only where the DNA matches it firmly. The size entry is marked missing in some rows and otherwise reads once, few, many or a size class.

J gene | clone size | D gene | V gene | CDR3 protein | CDR3 DNA
TRBJ1-5 | NA | NA | TRBV6-1 | CASHSLGHLGQPQHF | TGTGCCAGCCACTCGTTGGGGCACCTTGGTCAGCCCCAGCATTTT
TRBJ1-1 | few | NA | TRBV4-1 | CASSPTGNPEAFF | TGCGCCAGCAGCCCTACAGGTAACCCTGAAGCTTTCTTT
TRBJ2-2 | NA | TRBD2 | TRBV9 | CASSVAGTSAGELFF | TGTGCCAGCAGCGTAGCCGGGACTAGCGCCGGGGAGCTGTTTTTT
TRBJ2-3 | NA | NA | TRBV6-5 | CASSYSNRGGDTQYF | TGTGCCAGCAGTTACTCGAATAGGGGCGGAGATACGCAGTATTTT
TRBJ1-5 | NA | NA | TRBV15 | CATSRERQGNQPQHF | TGTGCCACCAGCAGGGAACGACAGGGCAATCAGCCCCAGCATTTT
TRBJ2-5 | NA | TRBD2 | TRBV5-6 | CASSLRRQREGPETQYF | TGTGCCAGCAGCTTGCGTCGCCAGCGGGAGGGCCCGGAGACCCAGTACTTC
TRBJ1-6 | NA | TRBD1 | TRBV7-9 | CASSFLTGALNSPLHF | TGTGCCAGCAGCTTCCTTACAGGGGCCCTGAATTCACCCCTCCACTTT
TRBJ1-1 | NA | TRBD1 | TRBV18 | CASSPLIGQGGYSTEAFF | TGTGCCAGCTCACCACTTATAGGACAGGGAGGTTATAGCACTGAAGCTTTCTTT
TRBJ2-1 | once | TRBD2 | TRBV28 | CASSILAGTGNEQFF | TGTGCCAGCAGTATCTTAGCGGGGACGGGGAATGAGCAGTTCTTC
TRBJ1-6 | NA | NA | TRBV28 | CASSHREPPSWF | TGTGCCAGCAGTCACAGGGAGCCACCCTCCTGGTTT
TRBJ1-1 | NA | NA | TRBV25-1 | CASTPNTANTEAFF | TGTGCCAGCACTCCCAATACAGCGAACACTGAAGCTTTCTTT
TRBJ2-7 | once | TRBD1 | TRBV27 | CASSYYRGRYEQYF | TGTGCCAGCAGCTACTACAGGGGAAGGTACGAGCAGTACTTC
TRBJ1-1 | once | TRBD1 | TRBV19 | CASSIGGTGATEAFF | TGTGCCAGTAGTATAGGGGGGACAGGGGCCACTGAAGCTTTCTTT
TRBJ1-5 | NA | TRBD1 | TRBV27 | CASSSYHAAGTGVDQPQHF | TGTGCCAGCAGTTCCTACCACGCGGCCGGGACAGGGGTTGATCAGCCCCAGCATTTT
TRBJ2-5 | NA | NA | TRBV5-1 | CASSLDGEVETQYF | TGCGCCAGCAGCTTGGACGGAGAGGTAGAGACCCAGTACTTC
TRBJ1-2 | NA | TRBD1 | TRBV29-1 | CSAQTGVFGYTF | TGCAGCGCCCAGACAGGGGTATTCGGCTACACCTTC
TRBJ2-5 | NA | NA | TRBV5-1 | CASTGQQETQYF | TGCGCCAGCACCGGACAACAAGAGACCCAGTACTTC
TRBJ2-3 | NA | NA | TRBV19 | CASNGRGGTDTQYF | TGTGCCAGTAATGGCCGGGGAGGCACAGATACGCAGTATTTT
TRBJ1-2 | NA | TRBD1 | TRBV7-8 | CASSLVGTDVGYTF | TGTGCCAGCAGCTTAGTGGGGACAGATGTGGGCTACACCTTC
TRBJ1-6 | NA | TRBD1 | TRBV2 | CASRKQGGNSPLHF | TGTGCCAGCAGGAAACAGGGGGGTAATTCACCCCTCCACTTT
TRBJ2-7 | NA | TRBD1 | TRBV4-1 | CASSQDRGSWDEQYF | TGCGCCAGCAGCCAAGACAGGGGGTCGTGGGACGAGCAGTACTTC
TRBJ1-1 | NA | NA | TRBV12-5 | CASGSLGGATEAFF | TGTGCTAGTGGTTCCCTCGGGGGGGCCACTGAAGCTTTCTTT
TRBJ2-7 | NA | TRBD1 | TRBV5-1 | CASSSSGGNEQYF | TGCGCCAGCAGCTCCTCAGGGGGCAACGAGCAGTACTTC
TRBJ2-7 | NA | TRBD1 | TRBV4-1 | CASSQGQGALEQYF | TGCGCCAGCAGCCAAGGACAGGGGGCGCTCGAGCAGTACTTC
TRBJ2-7 | once | NA | TRBV4-1 | CASSQAQSYEQYF | TGCGCCAGCAGCCAAGCCCAATCCTACGAGCAGTACTTC
TRBJ1-4 | NA | NA | TRBV4-1 | CASSSTGFVIEKLFF | TGCGCCAGCAGTTCTACAGGTTTTGTGATAGAAAAACTGTTTTTT
TRBJ1-1 | NA | NA | TRBV6-5 | CASRESGTEAFF | TGTGCCAGCAGAGAGTCGGGCACTGAAGCTTTCTTT
TRBJ1-5 | NA | TRBD1 | TRBV7-9 | CASSDRNTGGEGQPQHF | TGTGCCAGCAGCGATCGGAATACAGGGGGCGAGGGCCAGCCCCAGCATTTT
TRBJ2-1 | NA | NA | TRBV7-6 | CASSGGDNEQFF | TGTGCCAGCAGCGGCGGGGACAATGAGCAGTTCTTC
TRBJ2-7 | NA | TRBD1 | TRBV5-1 | CASSKTTGGTYEQYF | TGCGCCAGCAGCAAAACGACAGGGGGGACCTACGAGCAGTACTTC
TRBJ1-3 | NA | TRBD1 | TRBV4-1 | CASSRTGTGAATGNTIYF | TGCGCCAGCAGCCGTACCGGGACAGGGGCCGCCACTGGAAACACCATATATTTT
TRBJ2-7 | NA | NA | TRBV29-1 | CSVEEGERGHEQYF | TGCAGCGTTGAAGAAGGCGAGAGAGGTCACGAGCAGTACTTC
TRBJ2-7 | NA | NA | TRBV28 | CASTPHGGDYEQYF | TGTGCCAGCACCCCCCACGGGGGAGATTACGAGCAGTACTTC
TRBJ2-7 | NA | NA | TRBV5-1 | CASSLGLDSYEQYF | TGCGCCAGCAGCTTGGGCTTAGACTCCTACGAGCAGTACTTC
TRBJ1-1 | NA | NA | TRBV6-5 | CASSRGTGGYPEAFF | TGTGCCAGCAGTCGAGGGACCGGGGGGTATCCTGAAGCTTTCTTT
TRBJ1-4 | NA | NA | TRBV28 | CAGSSRVDEKLFF | TGTGCCGGCTCCTCTCGGGTTGATGAAAAACTGTTTTTT
TRBJ2-6 | once | TRBD1 | TRBV19 | CASSSRERGQGSSGANVLTF | TGTGCCAGTAGTTCCCGCGAGAGGGGACAGGGTAGCTCTGGGGCCAACGTCCTGACTTTC
TRBJ1-1 | few | TRBD1 | TRBV7-6 | CASSRDRGSTEAFF | TGTGCCAGCAGCCGTGACAGGGGAAGCACTGAAGCTTTCTTT
TRBJ1-1 | NA | NA | TRBV11-3 | CASGFGDIEAFF | TGTGCCAGCGGCTTCGGCGACATTGAAGCTTTCTTT
TRBJ2-7 | NA | NA | TRBV20-1 | CSAPNYHEQYF | TGCAGTGCTCCTAATTATCACGAGCAGTACTTC
TRBJ2-5 | NA | TRBD2 | TRBV5-1 | CASRKAGAVETQYF | TGCGCCAGCAGAAAAGCGGGAGCTGTGGAGACCCAGTACTTC
TRBJ2-7 | NA | NA | TRBV28 | CASSPWPQNYEQYF | TGTGCCAGCTCCCCATGGCCCCAGAACTACGAGCAGTACTTC
TRBJ2-7 | NA | TRBD1 | TRBV6-5 | CASSYSNPGGEQYF | TGTGCCAGCAGTTACTCGAACCCAGGGGGCGAGCAGTACTTC
TRBJ2-7 | NA | NA | TRBV19 | CASSIGPADTYEQYF | TGTGCCAGTAGCATAGGTCCAGCGGATACCTACGAGCAGTACTTC
TRBJ2-3 | NA | TRBD1 | TRBV15 | CATMDRGPTFTDTQYF | TGTGCCACCATGGACAGGGGTCCAACTTTCACAGATACGCAGTATTTT
TRBJ1-5 | NA | NA | TRBV21-1 | CASSKEGAWQPQHF | TGTGCCAGCAGCAAAGAGGGGGCCTGGCAGCCCCAGCATTTT
TRBJ1-2 | NA | NA | TRBV7-9 | CASSLDGRGYGYTF | TGTGCCAGCAGCTTAGACGGCAGGGGATATGGCTACACCTTC
TRBJ2-7 | NA | NA | TRBV7-9 | CASSPLASYEQYF | TGTGCCAGCAGCCCCCTCGCGTCCTACGAGCAGTACTTC
TRBJ2-7 | NA | NA | TRBV27 | CASSFSGEGLYEQYF | TGTGCCAGCAGTTTTTCAGGGGAAGGTCTCTACGAGCAGTACTTC
TRBJ2-7 | NA | NA | TRBV10-3 | CAISQGRREQYF | TGTGCCATCAGCCAGGGGCGACGCGAGCAGTACTTC
TRBJ2-7 | NA | NA | TRBV12-5 | CASGKGAGTYEQYF | TGTGCTAGTGGAAAGGGAGCGGGTACCTACGAGCAGTACTTC
TRBJ2-2 | NA | TRBD1 | TRBV30 | CAWRKGVDRAAGELFF | TGTGCCTGGAGGAAGGGAGTTGACAGGGCGGCCGGGGAGCTGTTTTTT
TRBJ1-1 | NA | TRBD1 | TRBV7-9 | CASSLALTGYMNTEAFF | TGTGCCAGCAGCTTAGCTCTGACAGGGTACATGAACACTGAAGCTTTCTTT
TRBJ2-4 | NA | TRBD2 | TRBV6-1 | CASRRLAGDIQYF | TGTGCCAGCAGACGACTAGCGGGAGACATTCAGTACTTC
TRBJ1-4 | NA | NA | TRBV4-1 | CASSQVGINEKLFF | TGCGCCAGCAGCCAAGTCGGGATTAATGAAAAACTGTTTTTT